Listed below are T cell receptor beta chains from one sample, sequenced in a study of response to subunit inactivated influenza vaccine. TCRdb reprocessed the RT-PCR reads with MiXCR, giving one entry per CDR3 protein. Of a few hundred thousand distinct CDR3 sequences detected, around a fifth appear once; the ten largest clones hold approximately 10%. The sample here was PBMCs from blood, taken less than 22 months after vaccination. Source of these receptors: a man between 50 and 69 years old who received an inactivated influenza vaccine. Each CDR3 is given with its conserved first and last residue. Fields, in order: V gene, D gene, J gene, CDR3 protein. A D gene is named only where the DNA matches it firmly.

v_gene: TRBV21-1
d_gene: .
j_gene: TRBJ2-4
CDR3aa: CASSKRDRGQNIQYF

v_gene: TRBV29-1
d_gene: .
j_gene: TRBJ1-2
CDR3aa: CSAAGDINYGYTF

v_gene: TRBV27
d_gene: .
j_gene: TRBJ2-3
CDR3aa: CASSLSVAGTDTQYF

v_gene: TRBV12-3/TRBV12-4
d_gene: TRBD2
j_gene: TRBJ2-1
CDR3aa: CASGSGGASYNEQFF

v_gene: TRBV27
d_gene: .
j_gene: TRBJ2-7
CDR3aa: CASSLDRLYEQYF

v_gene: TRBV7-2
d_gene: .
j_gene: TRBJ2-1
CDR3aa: CASSPWGQGGNEQFF

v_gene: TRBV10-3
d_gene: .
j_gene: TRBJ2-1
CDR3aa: CAIRRAGELNEQFF

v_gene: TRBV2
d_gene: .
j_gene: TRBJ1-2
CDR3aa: CASSEQGRYGYTF

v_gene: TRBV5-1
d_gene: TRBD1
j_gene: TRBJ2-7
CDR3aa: CASSWGTGTASYEQYF

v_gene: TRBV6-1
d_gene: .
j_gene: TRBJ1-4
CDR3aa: CASSNLPGEKLFF